A single sample is the source of the 13 T cell receptor beta chains below, sequenced in a study of early T cells in non-severe SARS-CoV-2 infection (dated by TCRdb to about 2021). Library preparation employed 5' RACE. Sequenced using a NextSeq 500. TCRdb reprocessed the public reads (quality trimming at Q25 with fastp, clone calling with MiXCR) and kept in-frame beta chains. Merged by CDR3 protein, the rows form single entries marked with the most common genes and DNA. The sample profile shows approximately 71,000 distinct CDR3 sequences; approximately 12% of them were found once. The top ten clones comprise about 5% of the sample. The sequencing sample was made of whole blood. The receptors come from an adult who was a healthcare worker with PCR-confirmed SARS-CoV-2 infection or an uninfected control (not recorded which).

There are many counts of this clonotype. V usage is TRBV20-1 and J usage is TRBJ2-1, with 9 bases lining up with TRBD2. This CDR3 is 15 amino acids long. The ends lost 1 base at V and 6 bases at J; junction bases unmatched: 7. Germline V gene data show CDR1 as DFQATT and CDR2 as SNEGSKA (reference sequence). CDR3 sequence reads: CSARVVLAGANEQFF. In nucleotides, the CDR3 is TGCAGTGCTAGAGTAGTTTTAGCGGGGGCCAATGAGCAGTTCTTC.

The V call is TRBV6-6, the J call TRBJ2-7; a weak D match, TRBD2 (6 bases). V shed 3 bases and J shed 0 bases, with 15 bases lying between them. CDR1 and CDR2 (germline): MNHNY, SVGAGI (reference sequence). The CDR3 totals 16 residues. DNA for the CDR3: TGTGCCAGCAGTTATTCCCAGGGACTTAACTCCTACGAGCAGTACTTC. This translates into CASSYSQGLNSYEQYF.

Ten or more counts support this clonotype. The gene calls are TRBV20-1 and TRBJ2-7; D call uncertain. The CDR3 sequence is 13 residues long. V shed 2 bases and J shed 0 bases, with 8 bases lying between them. Germline CDR1 DFQATT, CDR2 SNEGSKA (reference sequence). This CDR3 is CSARSRNSYEQYF. The CDR3 DNA reads as TGCAGTGCTAGAAGTCGTAACTCCTACGAGCAGTACTTC.

This clonotype was seen at least ten times. The chain employs TRBV7-8 and TRBJ2-3, with TRBD2 matching over 7 bases. The germline gives CDR1 SGHVS, CDR2 FQNEAQ. This CDR3 has 15 residues. Trimming removed 3 bases from V and 1 base from J; junction bases left unmatched: 4. As DNA, the CDR3 is TGTGCCAGCAGCTTTGGGGGGGTACGCACAGATACGCAGTATTTT. The encoded protein is CASSFGGVRTDTQYF.

This clonotype was counted many times. The chain joins TRBV7-9 to TRBJ1-4; 8 nucleotides align to TRBD1. The length of the CDR3 is 17 residues. Trimming at V came to 6 bases and at J to 8 bases, leaving 17 bases not matched to a gene. Germline CDR1 SEHNR, CDR2 FQNEAQ (reference sequence). CDR3 bases: TGTGCCAGCAGACCGAAACCGCGACAGGGGAGTGACGAAAAACTGTTTTTT. Its translation: CASRPKPRQGSDEKLFF.

The sample holds a few counts of this clonotype. The rearrangement joins TRBV12-3 or TRBV12-4 to TRBJ2-7; 7 nucleotides agree with TRBD1. CDR3 length: 14 amino acids. V trimming: 10 bases; J trimming: 0 bases; junction bases outside the gene matches: 9. This CDR3 is CATGDSRFSYEQYF. The CDR3 DNA reads as TGTGCCACCGGGGACAGTCGCTTCTCCTACGAGCAGTACTTC.

The chain combines TRBV5-6 with TRBJ2-6; D perhaps matches TRBD1 (6 bases). The CDR3 runs to 17 residues. Per the germline V gene, CDR1 is SGHDT and CDR2 is YYEEEE. With 1 base removed from V and 4 bases from J, the gap between germline ends came to 15 bases. The chain's CDR3 is CASSLLQGSNGANVLTF. The CDR3 nucleotides are TGTGCCAGCAGCTTGTTACAGGGCAGTAACGGGGCCAACGTCCTGACTTTC.

This clonotype was detected once. The chain recombines TRBV29-1 with TRBJ2-2; D unclear. The CDR3 extends over 12 amino acids. Germline CDR1 reads SQVTM; CDR2 reads ANQGSEA. Trimming stripped 5 bases from V and 5 bases from J, with 9 bases between. CDR3 DNA: TGCAGCGTTATCCTGGGGACCGGGGAGCTGTTTTTT. Translating gives CSVILGTGELFF.

This clonotype was seen a few times. The chain is built from TRBV15 and TRBJ2-5, with D hard to call. Trimming pared 0 bases from V and 5 bases from J, leaving 7 bases between. Per the germline V gene, CDR1 is LNHNV and CDR2 is YYDKDF (reference sequence). The CDR3 spans 13 residues. CDR3 coding DNA: TGTGCCACCAGCAGAGATCTACGGGAGACCCAGTACTTC. It encodes CATSRDLRETQYF. Full variable domain (remainder filled in from reference TRBV15 and TRBJ2-5): DAMVIQNPRYQVTQFGKPVTLSCSQTLNHNVMYWYQQKSSQAPKLLFHYYDKDFNNEADTPDNFQSRRPNTSFCFLDIRSPGLGDTAMYLCATSRDLRETQYFGPGTRLLVL.

This clonotype was found many times. The V and J genes are TRBV5-1 and TRBJ1-1, with D possibly matching TRBD1 (5 bases). There are 12 residues in the CDR3. Trimming pared 2 bases from V and 7 bases from J, leaving 9 bases between. Germline loops: CDR1 SGHRS, CDR2 YFSETQ. The CDR3 DNA is TGCGCCAGCAGCTTCGAAGGGGTTGAAGCTTTCTTT. Translation: CASSFEGVEAFF. The full variable domain, its missing parts supplied by reference TRBV5-1 and TRBJ1-1, is KAGVTQTPRYLIKTRGQQVTLSCSPISGHRSVSWYQQTPGQGLQFLFEYFSETQRNKGNFPGRFSGRQFSNSRSEMNVSTLELGDSALYLCASSFEGVEAFFGQGTRLTVV.

This clonotype was observed a few times. V is TRBV11-2 and J is TRBJ2-2; D gene uncertain. CDR3 length: 15 residues. The V end lost 5 bases, the J end lost 0 bases, and 10 bases lay between the germline ends. Germline assignment: CDR1 SGHAT and CDR2 FQNNGV. The CDR3 spells CASSPKPPNTGELFF. Here the CDR3 DNA reads TGTGCCAGCAGCCCCAAACCTCCGAACACCGGGGAGCTGTTTTTT.

V and J are TRBV6-5 and TRBJ2-1; 10 nucleotides align to TRBD2. Germline lookup yields CDR1 MNHEY and CDR2 SVGAGI. V was pared by 10 bases and J by 6 bases, with 15 bases of the junction left unmatched. The CDR3 is 16 amino acids. In nucleotides, the CDR3 is TGTGCCACCACTAGCGGGGTTCCGAGGACCACCAATGAGCAGTTCTTC. The encoded protein is CATTSGVPRTTNEQFF.

The chain combines TRBV12-5 with TRBJ1-6; D not certain. V was clipped by 5 bases and J by 7 bases, with 12 bases between them. Germline assignment: CDR1 LGHNT and CDR2 FRNRAP. The CDR3 is 14 amino acids. CDR3 in amino acids: CASGTTSSNSPLHF. In nucleotides, the CDR3 is TGTGCTAGTGGTACTACTTCCTCAAATTCACCCCTCCACTTT.